The source of this TCR beta chain is a study of blood T cells in healthy people across ages. Broader study findings: Per million T cells, TCR beta diversity dropped roughly linearly as age increased. As naive T cell percentage varied, TCR beta diversity correlated strongly with it.

Per the germline V gene, CDR1 is LGHDT and CDR2 is YNNKEL (reference sequence). With 4 bases clipped from V and 1 base from J, the junction kept 3 bases outside the gene matches. The CDR3 has 15 residues. A second PCR, run for about 6 to 12 cycles, used a sample-barcoded 5' primer plus a J-beta primer mix. Each CDR3 protein gets one entry after TCRdb re-called the 5' RACE reads with MiXCR. The sample contains about a million distinct CDR3 sequences, 51% of which appear only once. Note on this clonotype: Its antigen is unknown.

About 9.9 milliliters of peripheral blood were drawn from each donor. Extraction yielded at least 6 micrograms of total RNA per sample. The specimen was blood. The receptor's source is a woman aged 60-75 years in good health. The chain joins TRBV3-1 to TRBJ2-3, with 9 bases that match TRBD2. This chain's CDR3 is CASSRSGRGTDTQYF. CDR3 nucleotides: TGTGCCAGCAGCCGTAGCGGGAGAGGCACAGATACGCAGTATTTT.